These 15 T cell receptor beta chains were sequenced from one sample in a study of CD4+ T cells in melanoma. Libraries were prepared by immunoSEQ multiplex PCR; TCRdb keeps only in-frame clonotypes and omits some of them. The table lists 45,000 or so clones, approximately 89% of them singletons. Specimen: peripheral blood. The receptors come from a human donor with melanoma.

This clone was seen a single time. The V gene is TRBV5-8, the J gene TRBJ2-3, with D uncertain. Trimming pared 4 bases from V and 1 base from J, leaving 16 bases between. The CDR3 runs to 16 residues. Germline-derived CDR1 and CDR2 are SGHTS and YDEGEE. This CDR3 is CASSPTFGLGTDTQYF. CDR3 nucleotide sequence: TGTGCCAGCAGCCCTACTTTTGGTCTCGGCACAGATACGCAGTATTTT.

This sequence joins TRBV2 and TRBJ1-4; 7 nucleotides line up with TRBD1. CDR1 is SNHLY and CDR2 is FYNNEI in the germline V gene. The length of the CDR3 is 15 residues. The V segment lost 4 bases and the J segment 3 bases; nucleotides outside the gene matches: 5. The chain's CDR3 is CASSVEGTANEKLFF. CDR3 in DNA: TGTGCCAGCAGTGTGGAGGGGACAGCTAATGAAAAACTGTTTTTT.

V gene TRBV18 combines with J gene TRBJ2-3; D is ambiguous. Germline loops: CDR1 KGHSH, CDR2 LQKENI. This CDR3 is built from 15 residues. Trimming took off 3 bases at V and 6 bases at J, with 16 bases between the two ends. For the CDR3, the DNA is TGTGCCAGCTCACCGGTGGCCTCCCCCACGGATACGCAGTATTTT. Its protein product is CASSPVASPTDTQYF.

Worth noting for this clone: Since no conserved phenylalanine or tryptophan closes the CDR3, a read error is the likely cause. J is TRBJ2-7 and V is TRBV2; D uncertain. CDR3 length equals 13 residues. The ends were cut back, 2 bases at V and 4 bases at J, with 9 bases in the middle. Germline CDR1 reads SNHLY; CDR2 reads FYNNEI. The CDR3 DNA is TGTGCCAGCAGTGAAACCCTGGCTTACGAGCAGTACCTC. This translates into CASSETLAYEQYL.

This clone was picked up one time. CDR3 in amino acids: CASSLGVASFYEQYF. Here the CDR3 DNA reads TGTGCCAGCAGCTTGGGGGTAGCCTCTTTCTACGAGCAGTACTTC. The chain recombines TRBV5-4 with TRBJ2-7; D unresolved. V was trimmed by 0 bases and J by 3 bases, leaving 13 bases between them. Looked up from germline, CDR1 is SGHNT and CDR2 is YYREEE (reference sequence). The CDR3 has 15 amino acids.

In this sample, this clone is medium-sized. The same CDR3 can be traced to other DNA sequences in this sample. The rearrangement uses TRBV11-2 and TRBJ2-7; D might be TRBD1 or TRBD2, each matching 5 bases. The V and J ends lost 1 base and 6 bases respectively, with 7 bases between them. This CDR3 spans 12 amino acids. CDR1 is SGHAT and CDR2 is FQNNGV in the germline V gene. CDR3 residues: CASSLGGGEQYF. The CDR3 nucleotides read TGTGCCAGCAGCTTAGGTGGGGGCGAGCAGTACTTC.

The chain is built from TRBV4-3 and TRBJ2-7; D uncertain. Germline CDR1 reads LGHNA; CDR2 reads YSLEER. There are 14 residues in the CDR3. With 4 bases removed from V and 4 bases from J, the gap between germline ends came to 14 bases. This chain's CDR3 is CASSPDSARYEQYF. CDR3 nucleotides: TGCGCCAGCAGCCCGGATTCGGCGCGTTACGAGCAGTACTTC.

The rearrangement links TRBV7-9 to TRBJ2-7; 14 bases agree with TRBD2. J lost 5 bases, V lost 5 bases, and 5 bases had no gene match. There are 15 residues in the CDR3. Germline V gene sequence: CDR1 SEHNR, CDR2 FQNEAQ (reference sequence). DNA of the CDR3: TGTGCCAGCAGCACCCGACTAGCGGGGGGGGACGAGCAGTACTTC. It translates to CASSTRLAGGDEQYF.

The rearrangement links TRBV14 to TRBJ1-4, with D unresolved. Deletions cut 0 bases from V and 7 bases from J, with 12 bases between. Germline V gene lookup returns CDR1 SGHDN and CDR2 FVKESK. CDR3 length equals 15 residues. The CDR3 DNA sequence: TGTGCCAGCAGCCAAGAGGTGGGGAGTGGTGAAAAACTGTTTTTT. This codes for CASSQEVGSGEKLFF.

The gene calls are TRBV20-1 and TRBJ1-1; TRBD1 is a possible D gene (6 bases). The CDR3 covers 11 residues. The germline V gene has CDR1 DFQATT and CDR2 SNEGSKA (reference sequence). V was shortened by 6 bases and J by 7 bases, with 12 bases between the two germline ends. The CDR3 region is CSATTGGEAFF. In DNA, the CDR3 is TGCAGTGCAACGACAGGAGGTGAAGCTTTCTTT.

The count of this clone is one. This rearrangement joins TRBV28 to TRBJ1-2, with 7 bases lining up with TRBD1. Trimming at V came to 6 bases and at J to 3 bases, leaving 16 bases not matched to a gene. CDR3 length: 17 residues. From germline, CDR1 is MDHEN and CDR2 SYDVKM. The CDR3: CASSPSGQRQGYYGYTF. The CDR3 DNA reads as TGTGCCAGCAGCCCGTCGGGGCAGAGACAGGGCTACTATGGCTACACCTTC.

The J gene is TRBJ1-1, the V gene TRBV29-1, with D perhaps TRBD1 (5 bases). V was pared by 6 bases and J by 3 bases, with 11 bases between. The CDR3 loop spans 12 amino acids. Germline CDR1 SQVTM, CDR2 ANQGSEA. CDR3 residues: CSVPGGDTEAFF. In DNA, the CDR3 is TGCAGCGTGCCCGGGGGGGACACTGAAGCTTTCTTT. The entire variable domain, with the rest obtained from reference TRBV29-1 and TRBJ1-1, is as follows: SAVISQKPSRDICQRGTSLTIQCQVDSQVTMMFWYRQQPGQSLTLIATANQGSEATYESGFVIDKFPISRPNLTFSTLTVSNMSPEDSSIYLCSVPGGDTEAFFGQGTRLTVV.

The chain combines TRBV11-2 with TRBJ1-5; D remains unclear. CDR3 length: 13 amino acids. Germline V lookup: CDR1 SGHAT, CDR2 FQNNGV. V was shortened by 5 bases and J by 0 bases, with 5 bases between the two germline ends. For the CDR3, the DNA is TGTGCCAGCAGCCCCACTAGCAATCAGCCCCAGCATTTT. Encoded protein: CASSPTSNQPQHF.

The rearrangement links TRBV6-5 to TRBJ2-7; D is undetermined. Germline CDR1 is MNHEY and CDR2 is SVGAGI. The CDR3 has 16 residues. V lost 0 bases to trimming and J lost 0 bases, with 12 bases between them. CDR3 nucleotides: TGTGCCAGCAGTTACTCGGCAGGCTGGGACTCCTACGAGCAGTACTTC. This gives the protein CASSYSAGWDSYEQYF.

V gene TRBV18 combines with J gene TRBJ1-4; no clear D gene. V lost 0 bases and J lost 1, with 12 bases in between. This CDR3 spans 17 amino acids. Looked up from germline, CDR1 is KGHSH and CDR2 is LQKENI. CDR3 DNA: TGTGCCAGCTCACCACCGGTAGGGTTCGGAACTAATGAAAAACTGTTTTTT. Translation gives CASSPPVGFGTNEKLFF. Together with reference TRBV18 and TRBJ1-4, the CDR3 gives the full variable domain: NAGVMQNPRHLVRRRGQEARLRCSPMKGHSHVYWYRQLPEEGLKFMVYLQKENIIDESGMPKERFSAEFPKEGPSILRIQQVVRGDSAAYFCASSPPVGFGTNEKLFFGSGTQLSVL.